This TCR beta chain stems from a study of OX40 agonist ivuxolimab in advanced cancers. Study-wide context: Ivuxolimab, an agonistic anti-OX40 (CD134) antibody, was given to patients.

Method: immunoSEQ multiplex PCR; TCRdb's copy keeps in-frame clones and lacks some. The sample lists 60,000 to 80,000 clones; about nine tenths were seen once. A word on this clone: Its antigen is unidentified.

Notes on the study in general: In general, CD8+ T cells held more expanded clones than CD4+ did, on average. Part of the nonresponder group also had normalized T-cell clonal expansion that was low.

This CDR3 comprises 15 residues. The germline V gene encodes CDR1 SGHTA and CDR2 FQGNSA. V lost 2 bases to trimming and J lost 4 bases, with 9 bases between them. The sample consisted of CD4+ or CD8+ T cells sorted from blood, taken in a trial of the OX40 agonist ivuxolimab. The source is an adult with an advanced solid tumor such as melanoma, head and neck, liver or kidney cancer. The rearrangement joins TRBV7-2 to TRBJ1-6; D remains unclear. CDR3 DNA sequence: TGTGCCAGCAGCTTAATTGGAGGTTATAATTCACCCCTCCACTTT. Its protein is CASSLIGGYNSPLHF.